These 32 T cell receptor beta chains were all obtained from the same sample, sequenced in a study of shared clonotypes between healthy human individuals. Positive CCR7 selection of CD45RO-negative cells yielded the naive CD8 cells, and terminally differentiated effector memory CD45RA+ cells were excluded. TCRdb keeps only in-frame clones here, not all; method: immunoSEQ multiplex PCR. The sample carries under 700,000 clones, 90% to 95% recorded once. Sequencing used naive CD8+ T cells sorted from blood. The receptors stem from a woman aged 25 to 39 in good health.

This clone appeared a few times. The V gene is TRBV21-1, the J gene TRBJ1-2; the table's TRBD1 call for D was not verified on the DNA. TRBV21-1 has pseudogene status. The CDR3 consists of 14 residues. The CDR3 loop is CASSIPRGIYGYTF. CDR3 bases: TGTGCCAGCAGCATCCCAAGGGGGATTTATGGCTACACCTTC.

The chain has TRBV19 and TRBJ2-1; D remains unclear. The germline CDR1 and CDR2 sequences are LNHDA and SQIVND (reference sequence). This CDR3 has 13 residues. The V gene lost 1 base and the J gene lost 4 bases, with 5 bases spanning the gap. The CDR3 here is CASSIAPYNEQFF. DNA of the CDR3: TGTGCCAGTAGTATAGCTCCTTACAATGAGCAGTTCTTC.

The chain couples TRBV29-1 to TRBJ1-2, with a weak D call TRBD1 (5 bases). CDR3 length equals 11 residues. V was trimmed by 5 bases and J by 8 bases, leaving 12 bases between them. Germline V gene sequence: CDR1 SQVTM, CDR2 ANQGSEA. The CDR3 DNA is TGCAGCGTTCCGGACGGGGGGGGCTACACCTTC. Protein product: CSVPDGGGYTF.

The chain is built from TRBV5-6 and TRBJ2-2, with D perhaps TRBD2 (6 bases). V was cut by 6 bases and J by 3 bases, with 12 bases left in between. CDR1 SGHDT and CDR2 YYEEEE come from the germline V gene. CDR3 length: 14 amino acids. CDR3 loop: CASKAGWDTGELFF. In nucleotides, the CDR3 is TGTGCCAGCAAGGCGGGGTGGGACACCGGGGAGCTGTTTTTT.

The CDR3: CASSLWAGNTEAFF. The CDR3 nucleotides are TGTGCCAGCAGTTTATGGGCGGGGAACACTGAAGCTTTCTTT. The rearrangement joins TRBV28 to TRBJ1-1; D unclear. In germline, CDR1 is MDHEN, CDR2 SYDVKM. The CDR3 spans 14 residues. V was shortened by 0 bases and J by 1 base, with 6 bases between the two germline ends. The whole variable domain, remainder taken from reference TRBV28 and TRBJ1-1, is DVKVTQSSRYLVKRTGEKVFLECVQDMDHENMFWYRQDPGLGLRLIYFSYDVKMKEKGDIPEGYSVSREKKERFSLILESASTNQTSMYLCASSLWAGNTEAFFGQGTRLTVV.

This chain links TRBV14 with TRBJ2-1, with D maybe TRBD2 (6 bases). V shed 5 bases and J shed 6 bases, with 17 bases lying between them. Germline assignment: CDR1 SGHDN and CDR2 FVKESK. The CDR3 sequence is 15 residues long. CDR3 sequence reads: CASSKGLAGRNEQFF. CDR3 sequence (DNA): TGTGCCAGCAGCAAAGGGTTGGCGGGACGCAATGAGCAGTTCTTC.

The gene calls are TRBV7-6 and TRBJ2-3; 7 bases match TRBD2. The CDR3 consists of 15 residues. Trimming cost V 2 bases and J 8 bases; bases outside gene matches: 10. The germline gives CDR1 SGHVS, CDR2 FNYEAQ. The CDR3 loop is CASSLTQSRESTQYF. The CDR3 nucleotides are TGTGCCAGCAGCTTAACCCAATCGCGGGAGTCTACGCAGTATTTT.

The chain carries TRBV7-8 and TRBJ1-4, with 8 bases identical to TRBD1. After removal of 5 bases from V and 6 bases from J, the junction contained 17 bases not matched to a gene. CDR3 size: 18 residues. Germline values: CDR1 SGHVS, CDR2 FQNEAQ. The CDR3 spells CASSNPGAKTGAHEKLFF. The CDR3 coding sequence is TGTGCCAGCAGCAACCCAGGAGCTAAGACAGGGGCGCATGAAAAACTGTTTTTT.

V and J are TRBV7-9 and TRBJ2-4; D not certain. Germline V lookup: CDR1 SEHNR, CDR2 FQNEAQ (reference sequence). V was trimmed by 4 bases and J by 1 base, leaving 8 bases between them. The CDR3 loop spans 14 amino acids. The CDR3 region has the DNA TGTGCCAGCAGCTCCCCAGTGGCCAAAAACATTCAGTACTTC. Its translation: CASSSPVAKNIQYF.

This chain joins TRBV4-2 and TRBJ2-1; a possible D gene is TRBD1 (6 bases). The CDR3 spans 18 residues. Trimming cost V 0 bases and J 3 bases, with 18 bases left between them. CDR1 LGHNA and CDR2 YNFKEQ come from the germline V gene. CDR3 residues: CASSQDQWSGAVYNEQFF. The CDR3 nucleotides read TGTGCCAGCAGCCAAGACCAATGGTCAGGGGCGGTCTACAATGAGCAGTTCTTC.

V is TRBV28 and J is TRBJ1-5; maybe TRBD1 (5 bases). This CDR3 region has 15 residues. Per germline, CDR1 MDHEN and CDR2 SYDVKM. V was trimmed by 6 bases and J by 1 base, leaving 13 bases between them. The CDR3 reads CASSWGGVSNQPQHF. CDR3 in DNA: TGTGCCAGCAGCTGGGGGGGAGTAAGCAATCAGCCCCAGCATTTT.

The chain recombines TRBV4-2 with TRBJ2-5; TRBD2 matches at 7 bases. CDR1 is LGHNA and CDR2 is YNFKEQ in the germline V gene. CDR3 size: 15 residues. V was clipped by 0 bases and J by 2 bases; unmatched bases: 3. CDR3 amino acids: CASSQEGGGQETQYF. In DNA, the CDR3 is TGTGCCAGCAGCCAAGAGGGCGGGGGTCAAGAGACCCAGTACTTC.

The rearrangement joins TRBV5-4 to TRBJ1-2; D possibly corresponds to TRBD1 (6 bases). This CDR3 is 15 amino acids long. Trimming stripped 1 base from V and 5 bases from J, with 15 bases between. Germline-derived CDR1 and CDR2 are SGHNT and YYREEE (reference sequence). In DNA, the CDR3 is TGTGCCAGCAGCTTGAAAGGACAGACAATTTATGGCTACACCTTC. Its translation is CASSLKGQTIYGYTF.

The chain has TRBV10-1 and TRBJ2-7, with D tentatively TRBD2 (6 bases). Germline V gives CDR1 WNHNN, CDR2 SYGVQD (reference sequence). With 2 bases removed from V and 2 bases from J, the gap between germline ends came to 13 bases. The CDR3 has 15 amino acids. The CDR3 region is CASSEGRRKAYEQYF. The CDR3 DNA reads TGCGCCAGCAGTGAGGGGAGGAGAAAGGCCTACGAGCAGTACTTC.

This sequence joins TRBV2 and TRBJ2-1; 8 nucleotides line up with TRBD2. The germline CDR1 and CDR2 sequences are SNHLY and FYNNEI. This CDR3 comprises 15 residues. V lost 6 bases to trimming and J lost 4 bases; unmatched junction nucleotides: 8. The CDR3, as DNA: TGTGCCAGCAGCCAGACTAGCGCCGCATACAATGAGCAGTTCTTC. The encoded protein is CASSQTSAAYNEQFF.

This rearrangement joins TRBV27 to TRBJ2-5; D remains unclear. Germline V gene data show CDR1 as MNHEY and CDR2 as SMNVEV (reference sequence). V lost 0 bases to trimming and J lost 6 bases, with 11 bases between them. This CDR3 contains 14 residues. CDR3 in DNA: TGTGCCAGCAGTTTATCTGGGTCCTTGAAGACCCAGTACTTC. Protein product: CASSLSGSLKTQYF.

J is TRBJ1-5 and V is TRBV5-8; maybe TRBD1 (5 bases). The CDR3 contains 15 residues. V shed 0 bases and J shed 1 base, with 8 bases lying between them. CDR1 is SGHTS, CDR2 YDEGEE, per germline. The CDR3 is CASSLGGASNQPQHF. For the CDR3, the DNA is TGTGCCAGCAGCTTGGGCGGGGCCAGCAATCAGCCCCAGCATTTT.

The genes are TRBV13 and TRBJ2-1; TRBD1 aligns across 8 bases. The CDR3 has 14 amino acids. CDR1 and CDR2 from the germline V gene are PRHDT and FYEKMQ (reference sequence). Trimming at V came to 5 bases and at J to 5 bases, leaving 5 bases not matched to a gene. In nucleotides, the CDR3 is TGTGCCAGCAGCAAACAGGGGGAGAACAATGAGCAGTTCTTC. Translation: CASSKQGENNEQFF.

The genes are TRBV7-9 and TRBJ1-1; 7 nucleotides line up with TRBD1. There are 11 residues in the CDR3. Trimming cost V 5 bases and J 8 bases; bases outside gene matches: 2. CDR1 SEHNR and CDR2 FQNEAQ come from the germline V gene (reference sequence). The CDR3 protein is CASSQDREAFF. The DNA of the CDR3 is TGTGCCAGCAGCCAGGACAGGGAAGCTTTCTTT.

The chain links TRBV28 to TRBJ1-1; D uncertain. The CDR3 covers 14 residues. V shed 3 bases and J shed 0 bases, with 8 bases lying between them. CDR1 is MDHEN, CDR2 SYDVKM, per germline. The chain's CDR3 is CASSFTNMNTEAFF. The CDR3 DNA follows: TGTGCCAGCAGTTTTACCAACATGAACACTGAAGCTTTCTTT.

V and J are TRBV29-1 and TRBJ2-2; TRBD1 matches 8 bases. V shed 6 bases and J 7 bases; nucleotides not matched to a gene: 10. The CDR3 covers 14 residues. Germline V gene sequence: CDR1 SQVTM, CDR2 ANQGSEA. The CDR3 sequence: CSVPRTGLNGELFF. The CDR3 DNA sequence: TGCAGCGTCCCGCGGACAGGGTTGAACGGGGAGCTGTTTTTT.

CDR3 nucleotide sequence: TGTGCCAGCAGTGAAACCGGACAGGGCAATGAGCAGTTCTTC. Amino acids: CASSETGQGNEQFF. V and J are TRBV6-1 and TRBJ2-1; the match to TRBD1 covers 8 bases. Germline trimming cut 2 bases from V and 6 bases from J; bases unmatched to any gene: 3. Germline-derived CDR1 and CDR2 are MNHNS and SASEGT. This CDR3 has 14 residues.

The chain carries TRBV5-6 and TRBJ2-1, with D possibly TRBD2 on 6 matching bases. Trimming cost V 0 bases and J 4 bases, with 8 bases left between them. CDR1 and CDR2 from the germline V gene are SGHDT and YYEEEE. The CDR3 spans 14 residues. Here the CDR3 DNA reads TGTGCCAGCAGCTTGGGGCTAGCGTACAATGAGCAGTTCTTC. Translating it yields CASSLGLAYNEQFF.

The chain uses TRBV6-5 and TRBJ1-1, with D unclear. The length of the CDR3 is 15 residues. The V gene's germline CDR1 is MNHEY and CDR2 SVGAGI. Trimming shortened V by 0 bases and J by 1 base, and 9 bases separated the two germline ends. The CDR3 loop reads CASSYSSQSNTEAFF. DNA of the CDR3: TGTGCCAGCAGTTACTCATCACAGTCGAACACTGAAGCTTTCTTT.

The chain combines TRBV9 with TRBJ2-2, with a weak D call TRBD1 (6 bases). Per the germline V gene, CDR1 is SGDLS and CDR2 is YYNGEE. The CDR3 spans 15 residues. Trimming took 3 bases from V and 2 from J, leaving 11 bases between them. The CDR3 spells CASSARDTNTGELFF. The CDR3 nucleotides read TGTGCCAGCAGCGCCCGGGACACCAACACCGGGGAGCTGTTTTTT.

The J gene is TRBJ2-2, the V gene TRBV28, with D unresolved. CDR3 length: 11 residues. Germline CDR1 is MDHEN and CDR2 is SYDVKM. The V end lost 3 bases, the J end lost 7 bases, and 3 bases lay between the germline ends. The CDR3 DNA reads TGTGCCAGCAGTTTCGTCGGGGAGCTGTTTTTT. This codes for CASSFVGELFF.

The chain combines TRBV23-1 with TRBJ1-5; TRBD1 agrees at 8 bases. TRBV23-1 is known as an ORF, though its function is uncertain. With 1 base clipped from V and 6 bases from J, the junction kept 14 bases outside the gene matches. The CDR3 contains 18 residues. The CDR3 DNA follows: TGCGCCAGCAGTCAATTGGACAGGGAAGACAGCGGCGCTCAGCCCCAGCATTTT. Amino acids: CASSQLDREDSGAQPQHF.

This chain joins TRBV9 and TRBJ2-1, with a possible D match to TRBD1 (5 bases). V dropped 0 bases and J dropped 4 bases, with 11 bases sitting between them. Germline loops: CDR1 SGDLS, CDR2 YYNGEE. The CDR3 totals 15 residues. The CDR3 DNA reads TGTGCCAGCAGCGTAGATGGGGCCCGATACAATGAGCAGTTCTTC. Amino acid sequence: CASSVDGARYNEQFF.

The gene calls are TRBV6-1 and TRBJ2-7; D is unresolved. The CDR3 length is 15 residues. Trimming cost V 3 bases and J 5 bases, with 17 bases left between them. Germline V gene data show CDR1 as MNHNS and CDR2 as SASEGT. The CDR3 loop is CASSESVQIGNEQYF. The DNA for the CDR3 is TGTGCCAGCAGTGAGTCTGTACAGATTGGCAACGAGCAGTACTTC.

This CDR3 is CASSSPAGGTYEQYF. The CDR3 DNA is TGTGCCAGCAGCTCCCCTGCGGGAGGCACCTACGAGCAGTACTTC. The chain carries TRBV5-6 and TRBJ2-7; TRBD2 matches at 8 bases. This CDR3 comprises 15 residues. Germline V gene data show CDR1 as SGHDT and CDR2 as YYEEEE. J was trimmed by 2 bases and V by 3 bases; bases with no gene match: 7.

The chain joins TRBV18 to TRBJ1-1; TRBD1 is a possible D gene (6 bases). CDR3 length: 15 amino acids. CDR1 is KGHSH, CDR2 LQKENI, per germline. V was cut by 5 bases and J by 3 bases, with 16 bases left in between. CDR3 sequence (DNA): TGTGCCAGCTCATTCCAACGGGACACGGACACTGAAGCTTTCTTT. Its protein product is CASSFQRDTDTEAFF.

The chain couples TRBV4-1 to TRBJ2-1, with 8 nucleotides matching TRBD2. Trimming took 3 bases from V and 2 from J; bases not matched to a gene: 6. This CDR3 region has 16 residues. CDR1 and CDR2 (germline): MGHRA, YSYEKL. The CDR3 coding sequence is TGCGCCAGCAGCCACCTGACTAGCGTCGCCTACAATGAGCAGTTCTTC. Its translation is CASSHLTSVAYNEQFF.